The entry below gives a single TCR beta chain sequence along with its context. The antigen this receptor binds is unknown. No quality values exist for individual bases; no much larger clone is one base distant. The library was built by means of 5' RACE. The data were produced on an Illumina HiSeq 2500. A second roughly 7 to 12 cycle PCR used a sample-barcoded 5' primer and a J-beta primer mix. A template-switch 5' adaptor carrying 12 random nucleotides introduced a unique molecular identifier onto each TCR beta cDNA molecule. Each sample yielded at least 2.5 million CDR3-containing paired-end reads. First-strand cDNA was synthesized from all RNA with the Mint cDNA synthesis kit, primed by a TRBC-specific oligonucleotide. After uracil-DNA glycosylase treatment, a first 18-cycle PCR used universal primers M1SS and BC2_uni_R on all cDNA. The study's processing was this. Normalization of each sample was performed by random selection of 1 million high-quality reads, each carrying a distinct molecular identifier. Reads sharing molecular identifiers were discarded rather than binned into consensus sequences. MiTCR, set to a Q25 quality threshold and the strictest error-elimination algorithm, was used for CDR3 identification, clonotype clustering and error correction. A nonparametric unseen species model with Euler transformation was used to estimate lower-bound total TCR beta diversity. The raw public data were reprocessed by TCRdb itself: fastp quality trimming at Q25, MiXCR clonotype calling, in-frame beta chains only. CDR3 protein sequences are deduplicated, and each keeps its most common genes and DNA. The V and J calls were determined by TCRdb, not by the authors. This sample gives about 290,000 distinct CDR3 sequences in total; less than 30% of them show up just once. The ten largest clones take up 29% of the sample.

This record belongs to a study of blood T cells in healthy people across ages (dated by TCRdb to 2015 to 2017). Study-level background: In model experiments, roughly one uniquely barcoded TCR beta cDNA molecule per two T cells was captured by template switching. Using the same blood draw, the study looked at two additional independent replicas of 1 million unique cDNA reads for two donors, one aged 18 to 29 and the other aged 80 or older. Donors of different ages were randomly distributed across sequencing lanes to avoid experimental bias. Donors were grouped into four age groups: young (average roughly 17 years), middle-aged (roughly 37), aged (around 62) and long-lived (just over 80). Age-related changes in TCR beta repertoire diversity were measured in the study by deep sequencing normalized with unique cDNA molecular identifiers.

Sequences SGHRS (CDR1) and YFSETQ (CDR2) are obtained from the germline V gene. V lost 2 bases and J lost 6 bases, and the count of bases not matched to a germline gene is 5. From its cysteine to its phenylalanine, the CDR3 spans 15 amino acids. Only the CDR3 part of the read is kept: 45 bases, read in frame from the first base. The donors were roughly 40 Caucasian individuals from Russia, aged 6 to 90 years, who were systemically healthy. Approximately 10 milliliters of peripheral blood were collected from each donor into EDTA-treated Vacutainer tubes. Ficoll-Paque density-gradient centrifugation was used to isolate PBMCs, with at least 6.5 million obtained per sample. Total RNA, at least 5.5 micrograms per sample, was extracted from PBMCs with Trizol reagent. For every donor, flow cytometry on a PBMC aliquot measured the percentage of naive CD45RAhigh/CD27high T cells. What the work shows at the level of the full study, not this receptor alone: Estimates of total diversity based on one million sequenced T cells were considered lower bounds and underestimates. Bulk unsorted PBMC profiling prevented conclusive comparison of naive and antigen-experienced compartments. Compared with the aged group, more naive CD4+ T cells, fewer expanded clones and increased TCR diversity were shown by the long-lived group, suggesting age selection. A strong correlation was found between observed TCR beta diversity and the percentage of naive T cells measured by flow cytometry. Because donor CMV infection status was unknown, age-related changes in expanded clonotypes were potentially confounded. Observed TCR beta diversity per million T cells fell roughly linearly with age, and a significant reduction was already apparent by age roughly 41.

The rearrangement combines TRBV5-1 with TRBJ1-6; 7 nucleotides in the junction match TRBD1. Sequencing was performed on blood. The TCR originated in a woman in her 70s in good health. The nucleotide sequence reads as follows: TGCGCCAGCAGCTTACAGGGGACAACTAATTCACCCCTCCACTTT. This yields the protein CASSLQGTTNSPLHF.